This TCR beta chain was captured in a study of shared clonotypes between healthy human individuals (dated by TCRdb to about 2020). Notes on the research overall: A few men and a couple of women, aged 18 to 49 years, made up the cohort. The study deeply sequenced blood TCR repertoires of about 5 healthy adults to estimate repertoire size and the extent of clonotype sharing between individuals. For each donor, three plates each were used for CD4 naive and CD4 memory, two plates were used for CD8 naive, and one plate was used for CD8 memory. Each donor's leukapheresis produced roughly between roughly 0.85 and 9.5 billion PBMCs. Libraries were prepared and TCR repertoires were sequenced by different laboratories using diverse techniques, in order to increase sequencing depth and limit assay-specific biases. Overall study outcomes, separate from this receptor: Across a few donors, around 5% of naive CD4, approximately 4% of naive CD8, approximately 2.5% of memory CD4, and around 0.4% of memory CD8 clonotypes were shared. Because the study included a small number of donors, the genetic and exposure-history diversity represented was limited. Compared with non-shared clonotypes, clonotypes shared by all four sorted-subset donors had higher generation probabilities. Estimated clonotype richness was generally larger for naive than for memory subsets. Only blood was sampled, and tissue TCR repertoires likely differ from those in blood. Incomplete sequencing was indicated by rarefaction of sorted-subset datasets, despite the large sequencing depth. Based on pairwise subsampling, the degree of clonotype sharing among donors was expected to be affected by sequencing depth.

The germline V gene (reference sequence) yields SEHNR for CDR1 and FQNEAQ for CDR2. The CDR3 spans 15 residues, from the cysteine through the phenylalanine. The entry retains the CDR3 DNA only, 45 bases that are in frame from base 1. V is shortened by 2 bases, J by 3 bases, and the region joining them spans 10 bases. On this clone itself: What antigen it recognizes has not been identified. Base-call qualities are not available, and no considerably larger clone is one nucleotide away.

The donors were healthy, HIV-negative adults who had no recently reported acute infections or vaccinations. Only Caucasian adults living in Nashville, Tennessee, USA were represented among the donors. Magnetic negative selection was used to enrich CD4+ T cells, after which naive cells were positively selected on CD45RA and the negative fraction became the memory subset. After blood collection by leukapheresis, PBMCs were isolated using Ficoll-Histopaque density gradient centrifugation and then cryopreserved in the vapor phase of liquid nitrogen. Analytical flow cytometry was used to check the purity and quantity of each magnetically sorted T cell population. Genomic DNA was isolated from each sorted fraction and quantified by UV absorbance on a Nanodrop 2000c. Using the deep immunoSEQ assay, multiplex PCR amplified TCR CDR3 regions from genomic DNA. Extracted genomic DNA from each cell subset was distributed evenly across all wells of several immunoSEQ 96-well plates, and each plate was treated as a replicate. For sorted subsets, roughly 200 ng of genomic DNA, equivalent to 25,000 to 35,000 T cell genomes, went into each replicate PCR. Purified libraries were quantified with a Qubit 3.0 fluorometer, sized on a Bioanalyzer 2100, and re-quantified with the KAPA Library Quantification kit. Every immunoSEQ 96-well plate was sequenced on a separate single-read 150-cycle Illumina NextSeq 550 flow cell. The study's own analysis went as follows. Because the immunoSEQ output included only junctional sequences and no quality scores, the filtering could not be the same as the filtering used for full-length reads. To assign V/J genes and CDR3, sequences were annotated using PyIR, a Python wrapper for IgBLAST v1.9, with IMGT germline references. Reads were filtered out if the reads had weak V/J assignments (E-value above 1e-6), no CDR3, stop codons, out-of-frame junctions, or ambiguous translated residues. V3J clonotypes were defined as sequences sharing an identical inferred V gene, J gene, and CDR3 amino acid sequence. To compute the percentage overlap between repertoires, the number of shared unique clonotypes was divided by the size of the smaller repertoire. RTK rarefaction, the Chao1 estimator, and Recon v2.1 estimates of unobserved clonotypes were used to assess repertoire richness. Generation probabilities were computed with OLGA for all TCRbeta clonotypes obtained by the gDNA method from four donors. TCRdb re-hosts the immuneACCESS table, in-frame sequences only. Its copies lack some clones; in the studies checked, an unresolved V gene accounts for under half of them, and the cause for the rest is not known. V, J and clone size derive from that table, while D and trimming were established from the DNA sequence. Counted in this sample were 2.3 million or so clones; approximately 93% of them appeared once. The biggest ten clones account for under 0.45% of the sample.

This receptor was identified in a young man in good health. Some clones in this sample may be carry-over from other donors' samples. The chain employs TRBV7-9 and TRBJ2-2; TRBD1 is a weak D gene call, 5 bases matching. Sample: naive CD4+ T cells from PBMCs. The cell subset or site tag for this specimen amounts to: CD45RA+ positively selected. The base sequence is TGTGCCAGCAGCTTACGGCAGGGTGACACCGGGGAGCTGTTTTTT. Translated, it reads CASSLRQGDTGELFF.